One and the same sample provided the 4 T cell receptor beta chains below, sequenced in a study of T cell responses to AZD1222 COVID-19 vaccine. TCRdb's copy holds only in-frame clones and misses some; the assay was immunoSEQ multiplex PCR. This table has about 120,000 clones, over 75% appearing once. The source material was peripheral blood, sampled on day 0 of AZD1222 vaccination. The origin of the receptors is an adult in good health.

The CDR3 nucleotides read TGTGCCACCAGCAGAGATCGAGAAGCACATGAGCAGTTCTTC. Translated: CATSRDREAHEQFF. The chain links TRBV15 to TRBJ2-1; D remains unclear. V dropped 0 bases and J dropped 8 bases, with 11 bases sitting between them. Germline CDR1 is LNHNV and CDR2 is YYDKDF (reference sequence). CDR3 length: 14 residues. The whole variable domain, filled in from reference TRBV15 and TRBJ2-1, reads DAMVIQNPRYQVTQFGKPVTLSCSQTLNHNVMYWYQQKSSQAPKLLFHYYDKDFNNEADTPDNFQSRRPNTSFCFLDIRSPGLGDTAMYLCATSRDREAHEQFFGPGTRLTVL.

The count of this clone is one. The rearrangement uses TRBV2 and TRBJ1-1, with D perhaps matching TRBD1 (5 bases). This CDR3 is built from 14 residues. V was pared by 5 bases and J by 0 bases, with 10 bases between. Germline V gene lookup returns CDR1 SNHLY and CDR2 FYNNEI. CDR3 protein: CASSLGHVNTEAFF. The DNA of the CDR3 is TGTGCCAGCAGTCTAGGACACGTGAACACTGAAGCTTTCTTT.

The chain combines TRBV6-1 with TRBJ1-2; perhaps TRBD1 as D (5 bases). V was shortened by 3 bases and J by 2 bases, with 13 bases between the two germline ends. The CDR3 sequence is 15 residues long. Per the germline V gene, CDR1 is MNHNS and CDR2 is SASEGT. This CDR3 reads CASSEQGRANYGYTF. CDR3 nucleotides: TGTGCCAGCAGTGAGCAGGGTAGGGCGAACTATGGCTACACCTTC.

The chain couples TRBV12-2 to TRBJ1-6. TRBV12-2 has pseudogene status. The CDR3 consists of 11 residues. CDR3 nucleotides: TGTGCAAGTCGCTTAGGTTCACCCCTCCACTTT. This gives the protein CASRLGSPLHF.